The sequence of this TCR beta chain was determined in a study of CD8 T cells in ankylosing spondylitis (dated by TCRdb to 2015 to 2018). At the level of the whole study: To find TCR variants linked to disease, the study profiled T cell receptor beta repertoires in ankylosing spondylitis patients and healthy donors. The whole study cohort included roughly 110 healthy donors and 20 to 30 ankylosing spondylitis patients. Peripheral blood was sampled, and synovial fluid was additionally collected from ankylosing spondylitis patients.

V was cut back by 0 bases and J by 3 bases, leaving a gap of 5 bases between them. The germline V gene specifies LGHNA as CDR1 and YSLEER as CDR2. The CDR3 contains 13 residues, cysteine and phenylalanine counted. The entry retains the CDR3 DNA only, 39 bases that are in frame from base 1. TCRdb lists the instrument as Illumina HiSeq 2500. TCR beta libraries were prepared by quantitative 5'-RACE with molecular barcodes. From the authors' description of their analysis: To identify disease-linked TCR variants, a new computational method was used, one built on a probabilistic model of VDJ rearrangement. TCRdb reworked the public reads: Q25 trimming with fastp, MiXCR clone assembly, productive beta chains retained. When rows share a CDR3 protein, they turn into one entry using the most common DNA and genes. V and J calls and clone size were set by TCRdb, not the authors. Counted in this sample were about 390,000 distinct CDR3 sequences; about a fifth of them appeared once. Jointly, the top ten make up around 17% of the sample.

Points on this clonotype: No cognate antigen has been identified for it. Base qualities are missing; no much larger clone stands one base away.

The study at large found these results: According to the report, matched synovial fluid samples from ankylosing spondylitis patients were significantly enriched for the disease-linked clones. Some motif variants were previously reported in synovial fluid and blood of reactive arthritis patients, suggesting common disease-initiation mechanisms. In peripheral blood, the disease-linked clones were found at relatively low frequencies and had a CD8+ phenotype. Blood from ankylosing spondylitis patients appeared to be characterized by a TCR beta motif composed of several highly homologous amino acid variants.

The sequence links TRBV4-3 to TRBJ1-2; a confident D gene designation cannot be given. The clonotype comes from a male donor with ankylosing spondylitis. The material sequenced was blood, either unsorted or a sorted T cell fraction (not recorded which). The sequence in DNA is TGCGCCAGCAGCCAAGATAGAGACTATGGCTACACCTTC. It translates to CASSQDRDYGYTF.